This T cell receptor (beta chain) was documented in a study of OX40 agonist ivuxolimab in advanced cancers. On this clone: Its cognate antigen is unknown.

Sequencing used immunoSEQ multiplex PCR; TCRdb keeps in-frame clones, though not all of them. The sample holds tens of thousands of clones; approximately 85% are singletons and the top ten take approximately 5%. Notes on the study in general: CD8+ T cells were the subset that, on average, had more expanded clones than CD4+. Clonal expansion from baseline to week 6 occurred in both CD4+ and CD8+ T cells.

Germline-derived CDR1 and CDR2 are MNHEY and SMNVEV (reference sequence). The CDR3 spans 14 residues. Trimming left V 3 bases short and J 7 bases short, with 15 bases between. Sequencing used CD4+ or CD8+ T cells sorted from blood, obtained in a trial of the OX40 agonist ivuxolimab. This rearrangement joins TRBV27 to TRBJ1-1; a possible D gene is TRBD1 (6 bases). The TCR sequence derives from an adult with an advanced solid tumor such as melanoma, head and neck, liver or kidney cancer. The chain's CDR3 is CASSFSGTSIEAFF. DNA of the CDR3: TGTGCCAGCAGTTTCAGCGGGACATCAATTGAAGCTTTCTTT.